The 30 T cell receptor beta chains given below trace back to one sample, sequenced in a study of graft-versus-host responses after intestinal transplantation. The antigens these receptors bind are not known. Produced via immunoSEQ multiplex PCR; TCRdb's table is partial and in-frame only. The table records some 97,000 clones, about 90% of them present only once. The input for sequencing was unstimulated CD4+ T cells sorted from spleen or lymph node cells, taken before transplant. These receptors originate from a human donor who was the organ donor for an intestinal transplant.

The chain carries TRBV27 and TRBJ2-7, with D hard to call. Germline V gene sequence: CDR1 MNHEY, CDR2 SMNVEV (reference sequence). The CDR3 has 12 amino acids. V shed 3 bases and J shed 3 bases, with 6 bases lying between them. CDR3 in amino acids: CASSFVGYEQYF. CDR3 nucleotide sequence: TGTGCCAGCAGTTTTGTGGGCTACGAGCAGTACTTC.

The J gene is TRBJ1-1, the V gene TRBV28; D is unresolved. V gave up 1 base and J gave up 0 bases, with 15 bases separating them. The germline V gene has CDR1 MDHEN and CDR2 SYDVKM. CDR3 length: 17 residues. CDR3 region: CASSLSLQAGVNTEAFF. CDR3 bases: TGTGCCAGCAGTTTATCCCTTCAGGCTGGGGTGAACACTGAAGCTTTCTTT.

CDR3 in DNA: TGTGCCAGCAGCTTAGGGAGCGCGAACACCGGGGAGCTGTTTTTT. Translating gives CASSLGSANTGELFF. V gene TRBV5-4 combines with J gene TRBJ2-2; tentatively, D is TRBD2 (5 bases). V shed 2 bases and J shed 0 bases, with 8 bases lying between them. Looked up from germline, CDR1 is SGHNT and CDR2 is YYREEE (reference sequence). The CDR3 has 15 amino acids.

The chain recombines TRBV7-2 with TRBJ2-5; D is perhaps TRBD1 (6 bases). The CDR3 has 13 residues. Trimming took off 5 bases at V and 4 bases at J, with 11 bases between the two ends. Germline CDR1 is SGHTA and CDR2 is FQGNSA. The chain's CDR3 is CASSLLRGETQYF. The DNA for the CDR3 is TGTGCCAGCAGCCTTCTCAGGGGAGAGACCCAGTACTTC.

The V and J genes are TRBV5-6 and TRBJ2-7, with D perhaps TRBD2 (6 bases). The germline V gene has CDR1 SGHDT and CDR2 YYEEEE. The CDR3 is 14 amino acids. V was shortened by 4 bases and J by 1 base, with 12 bases between the two germline ends. In DNA, the CDR3 is TGTGCCAGCAGCGGGCCGCTAGCGTCCTACGAGCAGTACTTC. As protein: CASSGPLASYEQYF. The whole variable domain, filled in from reference TRBV5-6 and TRBJ2-7, reads DAGVTQSPTHLIKTRGQQVTLRCSPKSGHDTVSWYQQALGQGPQFIFQYYEEEERQRGNFPDRFSGHQFPNYSSELNVNALLLGDSALYLCASSGPLASYEQYFGPGTRLTVT.

V gene TRBV29-1 combines with J gene TRBJ1-1; 10 nucleotides agree with TRBD1. Germline values: CDR1 SQVTM, CDR2 ANQGSEA. The CDR3 is 13 residues long. J lost 1 base, V lost 7 bases, and 3 bases had no gene match. The CDR3 sequence: CSGGTGANTEAFF. In DNA form, the CDR3 reads TGCAGCGGAGGGACAGGGGCGAACACTGAAGCTTTCTTT.

The chain employs TRBV30 and TRBJ1-3; D might be TRBD1 (6 bases). With 3 bases removed from V and 8 bases from J, the gap between germline ends came to 14 bases. This CDR3 is 13 amino acids long. Germline CDR1 and CDR2: GTSNPN and SVGIG (reference sequence). As DNA, the CDR3 is TGTGCCTGGAGCGCCGCGGGGGCTCACACCATATATTTT. Protein: CAWSAAGAHTIYF.

This sequence joins TRBV18 and TRBJ2-5; no clear D gene. The CDR3 extends over 13 amino acids. Per the germline V gene, CDR1 is KGHSH and CDR2 is LQKENI. The V end was cut by 6 bases, the J end by 0 bases, with 8 bases between. CDR3 protein: CASSLGYQETQYF. CDR3 bases: TGTGCCAGCTCTCTCGGTTACCAAGAGACCCAGTACTTC.

V and J are TRBV18 and TRBJ1-1, with D possibly matching TRBD1 (5 bases). The CDR3 has 16 residues. CDR1 is KGHSH, CDR2 LQKENI, per germline. Trimming pared 1 base from V and 1 base from J, leaving 13 bases between. For the CDR3, the DNA is TGTGCCAGCTCACCACGGTTTCAGGGTACGAACACTGAAGCTTTCTTT. Translation gives CASSPRFQGTNTEAFF.

The chain is built from TRBV11-2 and TRBJ2-7, with 9 bases matching TRBD2. Germline V CDR1 and CDR2: SGHAT, FQNNGV. This CDR3 region has 16 residues. J lost 7 bases, V lost 5 bases, and 15 bases had no gene match. In DNA, the CDR3 is TGTGCCAGCAGCCCCGTTAGCGGGGGATCTCGGGGGGAGCAGTACTTC. Translated: CASSPVSGGSRGEQYF.

The chain joins TRBV2 to TRBJ1-2; D gene unclear. CDR1 is SNHLY and CDR2 is FYNNEI in the germline V gene. Trimming took off 5 bases at V and 3 bases at J, with 7 bases between the two ends. The CDR3 contains 12 residues. CDR3 sequence reads: CASSRNYYGYTF. CDR3 nucleotide sequence: TGTGCCAGCAGTCGTAACTACTATGGCTACACCTTC.

The V and J genes are TRBV5-1 and TRBJ2-3; tentative D call: TRBD2 (5 bases). The germline V gene encodes CDR1 SGHRS and CDR2 YFSETQ. V was shortened by 7 bases and J by 2 bases, with 14 bases between the two germline ends. The CDR3 contains 14 residues. As DNA, the CDR3 is TGCGCCAGCGGGTCGGGATTTTCCACAGATACGCAGTATTTT. Encoded protein: CASGSGFSTDTQYF. The full variable domain, with the rest looked up from reference TRBV5-1 and TRBJ2-3, is KAGVTQTPRYLIKTRGQQVTLSCSPISGHRSVSWYQQTPGQGLQFLFEYFSETQRNKGNFPGRFSGRQFSNSRSEMNVSTLELGDSALYLCASGSGFSTDTQYFGPGTRLTVL.

This chain joins TRBV30 and TRBJ1-2; tentative D call: TRBD1 (5 bases). Germline CDR1 and CDR2: GTSNPN and SVGIG (reference sequence). V was clipped by 4 bases and J by 6 bases, with 12 bases between them. The CDR3 runs 12 residues. CDR3 loop: CAWKPTADGYTF. The CDR3 DNA is TGTGCCTGGAAGCCGACAGCCGATGGCTACACCTTC.

The chain joins TRBV19 to TRBJ2-2; 12 positions agree with TRBD2. V lost 6 bases to trimming and J lost 4 bases; unmatched junction nucleotides: 3. The CDR3 contains 15 residues. CDR1 and CDR2 (germline): LNHDA, SQIVND (reference sequence). The chain's CDR3 is CASRLLAGGTGELFF. For the CDR3, the DNA is TGTGCCAGTAGATTACTAGCGGGGGGCACCGGGGAGCTGTTTTTT.

The rearrangement links TRBV5-5 to TRBJ2-1; the D is unclear. Trimming cost V 0 bases and J 7 bases, with 5 bases left between them. This CDR3 contains 12 residues. CDR1 and CDR2 from the germline V gene are SGHKS and YYEKEE (reference sequence). CDR3 residues: CASSLEENEQFF. The CDR3 DNA is TGTGCCAGCAGCTTGGAGGAGAATGAGCAGTTCTTC.

This rearrangement joins TRBV19 to TRBJ1-5, with 9 bases matching TRBD1. J was trimmed by 6 bases and V by 5 bases; bases with no gene match: 11. CDR1 and CDR2 from the germline V gene are LNHDA and SQIVND (reference sequence). This CDR3 contains 16 residues. CDR3 DNA sequence: TGTGCCAGTAGTGTCCGGGACAGGGATTTAGGTCAGCCCCAGCATTTT. This translates into CASSVRDRDLGQPQHF. Combining the CDR3 with reference TRBV19 and TRBJ1-5 gives the whole variable domain DGGITQSPKYLFRKEGQNVTLSCEQNLNHDAMYWYRQDPGQGLRLIYYSQIVNDFQKGDIAEGYSVSREKKESFPLTVTSAQKNPTAFYLCASSVRDRDLGQPQHFGDGTRLSIL.

This chain's CDR3 is CASSYSGPPGTGELFF. The CDR3 DNA reads as TGTGCCAGCAGTTACTCAGGGCCCCCAGGTACCGGGGAGCTGTTTTTT. The genes are TRBV6-5 and TRBJ2-2; no definite D call. Trimming removed 0 bases from V and 5 bases from J, with 13 bases in between. This CDR3 has 16 amino acids. Germline loops: CDR1 MNHEY, CDR2 SVGAGI.

The chain recombines TRBV7-9 with TRBJ1-1; tentatively, D is TRBD1 (6 bases). V gave up 8 bases and J gave up 4 bases, with 26 bases separating them. This CDR3 is 17 amino acids long. Looked up from germline, CDR1 is SEHNR and CDR2 is FQNEAQ (reference sequence). Here the CDR3 reads CASGLPRGGRIITEAFF. The DNA of the CDR3 is TGTGCCAGCGGTTTACCCCGTGGGGGGCGCATTATCACTGAAGCTTTCTTT.

This clone was seen more than once but under ten times. The chain has TRBV19 and TRBJ1-6; a possible D gene is TRBD1 (5 bases). CDR1 is LNHDA and CDR2 is SQIVND in the germline V gene (reference sequence). The CDR3 length is 15 residues. The ends were cut back, 7 bases at V and 4 bases at J, with 14 bases in the middle. This chain's CDR3 is CASNDQGGYNSPLHF. The CDR3 DNA follows: TGTGCCAGTAACGACCAGGGAGGGTATAATTCACCCCTCCACTTT. Variable domain in full (rest from reference TRBV19 and TRBJ1-6): DGGITQSPKYLFRKEGQNVTLSCEQNLNHDAMYWYRQDPGQGLRLIYYSQIVNDFQKGDIAEGYSVSREKKESFPLTVTSAQKNPTAFYLCASNDQGGYNSPLHFGNGTRLTVT.

The chain has TRBV6-1 and TRBJ1-6; possible D gene TRBD1, 6 bases. V was cut by 7 bases and J by 4 bases, with 11 bases left in between. Germline CDR1 MNHNS, CDR2 SASEGT. CDR3 size: 14 residues. In DNA, the CDR3 is TGTGCCAGCAACCGAGGGGGATATAATTCACCCCTCCACTTT. Protein sequence: CASNRGGYNSPLHF.

As concerns this clone: Other nucleotide sequences in the sample specify the same CDR3. The chain recombines TRBV5-1 with TRBJ2-1, with D perhaps TRBD2 (5 bases). The germline CDR1 and CDR2 sequences are SGHRS and YFSETQ. The CDR3 is 14 amino acids. Deletions cut 0 bases from V and 1 base from J, with 5 bases between. The CDR3 bases are TGCGCCAGCAGCTTGGCGGGGTCCTACAATGAGCAGTTCTTC. It is translated as CASSLAGSYNEQFF.

The DNA for the CDR3 is TGTGCCAGCAGTTTCGTGGACAGGCTCAACGAGCAGTACTTC. Its translation: CASSFVDRLNEQYF. This sequence joins TRBV28 and TRBJ2-7; the match to TRBD1 covers 7 bases. The germline CDR1 and CDR2 sequences are MDHEN and SYDVKM. After removal of 3 bases from V and 5 bases from J, the junction contained 7 bases not matched to a gene. This CDR3 is 14 amino acids long.

The chain uses TRBV28 and TRBJ1-5, with unresolved D. Looked up from germline, CDR1 is MDHEN and CDR2 is SYDVKM. The ends were cut back, 5 bases at V and 6 bases at J, with 5 bases in the middle. The CDR3 runs to 11 residues. In nucleotides, the CDR3 is TGTGCCAGCAGTGTTACTCAGCCCCAGCATTTT. Protein sequence: CASSVTQPQHF.

Only a few counts were recorded for this clone. The chain combines TRBV7-2 with TRBJ2-7, with D perhaps TRBD1 (6 bases). This CDR3 comprises 15 residues. The ends were cut back, 5 bases at V and 0 bases at J, with 14 bases in the middle. CDR1 and CDR2 (germline): SGHTA, FQGNSA. The CDR3 DNA reads as TGTGCCAGCAGCCACAGGGTAGGGAGCTCCTACGAGCAGTACTTC. Encoded protein: CASSHRVGSSYEQYF.

This chain uses TRBV6-6 with TRBJ1-6, with 10 bases lining up with TRBD1. This CDR3 is 14 amino acids long. V gave up 5 bases and J gave up 7 bases; unmatched junction bases: 2. Germline assignment: CDR1 MNHNY and CDR2 SVGAGI (reference sequence). CDR3 sequence (DNA): TGTGCCAGCAGTGGGACAGGGGAAAATTCACCCCTCCACTTT. It encodes CASSGTGENSPLHF.

This clone has just a few counts. The genes are TRBV7-6 and TRBJ2-7; D call uncertain. The CDR3 covers 13 residues. CDR1 and CDR2 from the germline V gene are SGHVS and FNYEAQ. V lost 5 bases and J 4 bases, leaving 12 bases between the germline ends. This CDR3 reads CASSQAQIYEQYF. Written as DNA, the CDR3 is TGTGCCAGCAGCCAGGCCCAGATTTACGAGCAGTACTTC.

CDR3 coding DNA: TGTGCCAGCAGGCTTTTGGCCTACGAGCAGTACTTC. Its protein is CASRLLAYEQYF. The chain carries TRBV11-3 and TRBJ2-5; D is ambiguous. The end of the DNA is better explained by TRBJ2-7, so the J call may be wrong. From germline, CDR1 is SGHNT and CDR2 YENEEA. The CDR3 runs to 12 residues.

The chain couples TRBV5-4 to TRBJ2-3; 10 nucleotides line up with TRBD1. The CDR3 extends over 14 amino acids. From germline, CDR1 is SGHNT and CDR2 YYREEE (reference sequence). V lost 4 bases to trimming and J lost 8 bases; unmatched junction nucleotides: 7. The CDR3 DNA reads as TGTGCCAGCAGCCTTGGACAGGGGGAACGTACGCAGTATTTT. Amino acids: CASSLGQGERTQYF.

The J gene is TRBJ1-6, the V gene TRBV19; D unclear. Germline V gene lookup returns CDR1 LNHDA and CDR2 SQIVND (reference sequence). V lost 4 bases, J lost 7 bases, and 8 bases lay in between. CDR3 length: 13 residues. Here the CDR3 reads CASSNSGNSPLHF. The CDR3, as DNA: TGTGCCAGTAGTAACTCGGGGAATTCACCCCTCCACTTT. The full variable domain, with the rest looked up from reference TRBV19 and TRBJ1-6, is DGGITQSPKYLFRKEGQNVTLSCEQNLNHDAMYWYRQDPGQGLRLIYYSQIVNDFQKGDIAEGYSVSREKKESFPLTVTSAQKNPTAFYLCASSNSGNSPLHFGNGTRLTVT.

The chain links TRBV13 to TRBJ2-3; weak D call: TRBD1 (5 bases). The CDR3 length is 14 residues. V lost 3 bases and J 3 bases, leaving 10 bases between the germline ends. In germline, CDR1 is PRHDT, CDR2 FYEKMQ (reference sequence). Here the CDR3 DNA reads TGTGCCAGCAGCTTCAGGGTATTGACAGATACGCAGTATTTT. Its protein product is CASSFRVLTDTQYF.